The following is a T cell receptor beta chain sequence with its context. The antigen remains unidentified. The data stem from a study of CD8+CD57+ T cells in acquired aplastic anemia. Study at large: Sorted CD4+ and CD8+ cells yielded DNA averaging approximately 3.5 ug. Study results and caveats: Shared by patients and controls, twenty-nine CD8+ CDR3s were abundant in patients.

By flow cytometry, patients selected for sequencing had shown an expansion of CD8+CD57+ cells. Profiles of TCR beta VDJ and CDR3 were generated from a genomic DNA template. TCRdb fed the reads into MiXCR, producing one record per CDR3 protein. This table has about 220,000 distinct CDR3 sequences, around 46% appearing once. CDR3 length equals 14 residues. Germline lookup yields CDR1 ENHRY and CDR2 SYGVKD. V dropped 10 bases and J dropped 6; count of bases not matched to a gene: 7. The chain uses TRBV10-3 and TRBJ1-4, with 11 bases lining up with TRBD1. The sequence derives from a human donor with aplastic anemia. The material sequenced was sorted CD4+, CD8+, or CD8+CD57+ T cells (not recorded which) from PBMCs. The DNA of the CDR3 is TGTGCCAGCAAAGGACAGGGGGCTGATGAAAAACTGTTTTTT. As protein: CASKGQGADEKLFF.